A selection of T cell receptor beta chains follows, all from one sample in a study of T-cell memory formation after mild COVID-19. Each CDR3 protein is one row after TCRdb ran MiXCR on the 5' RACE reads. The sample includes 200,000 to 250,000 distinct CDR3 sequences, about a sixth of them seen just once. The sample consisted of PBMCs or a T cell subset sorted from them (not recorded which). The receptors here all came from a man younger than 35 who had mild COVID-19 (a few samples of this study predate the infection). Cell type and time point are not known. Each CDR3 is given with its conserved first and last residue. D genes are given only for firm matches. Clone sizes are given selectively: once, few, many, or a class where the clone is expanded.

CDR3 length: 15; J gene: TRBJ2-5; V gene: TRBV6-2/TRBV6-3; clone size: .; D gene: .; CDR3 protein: CASSYSRTLQETQYF; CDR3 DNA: TGTGCCAGCAGTTACTCCCGGACTCTCCAAGAGACCCAGTACTTC
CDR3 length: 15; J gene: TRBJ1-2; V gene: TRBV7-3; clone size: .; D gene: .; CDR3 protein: CASSLSPRGNYGYTF; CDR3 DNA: TGTGCCAGCAGCTTATCCCCCAGGGGAAACTATGGCTACACCTTC
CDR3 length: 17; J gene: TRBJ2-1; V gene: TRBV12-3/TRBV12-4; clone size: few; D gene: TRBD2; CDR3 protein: CASRALRTSGGEDEQFF; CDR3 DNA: TGTGCCAGCAGAGCTCTACGGACTAGCGGGGGTGAAGATGAGCAGTTCTTC
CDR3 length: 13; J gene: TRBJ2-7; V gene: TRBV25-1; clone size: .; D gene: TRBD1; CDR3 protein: CASSGDRAHEQYF; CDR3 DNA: TGTGCCAGCAGTGGAGACAGGGCACACGAGCAGTACTTC
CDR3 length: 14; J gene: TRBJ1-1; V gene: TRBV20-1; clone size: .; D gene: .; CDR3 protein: CSARSGSMGTEAFF; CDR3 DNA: TGCAGTGCTAGATCTGGGAGTATGGGCACTGAAGCTTTCTTT
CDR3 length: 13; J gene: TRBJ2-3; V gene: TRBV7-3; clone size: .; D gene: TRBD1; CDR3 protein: CASSRQGPDTQYF; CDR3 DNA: TGTGCCAGCAGCCGACAGGGTCCAGATACGCAGTATTTT
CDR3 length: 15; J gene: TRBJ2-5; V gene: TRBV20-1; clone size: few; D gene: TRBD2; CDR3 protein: CSARDGLANQETQYF; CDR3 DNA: TGCAGTGCTAGAGATGGACTAGCGAACCAAGAGACCCAGTACTTC
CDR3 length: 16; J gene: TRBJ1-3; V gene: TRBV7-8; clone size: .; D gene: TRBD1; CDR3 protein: CASSSRRDRGTDTIYF; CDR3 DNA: TGTGCCAGCAGCTCCCGACGGGACAGGGGGACTGACACCATATATTTT
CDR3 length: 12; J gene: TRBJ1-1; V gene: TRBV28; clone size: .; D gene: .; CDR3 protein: CASRLSGYEAFF; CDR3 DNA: TGTGCCAGCAGACTCTCAGGGTATGAAGCTTTCTTT
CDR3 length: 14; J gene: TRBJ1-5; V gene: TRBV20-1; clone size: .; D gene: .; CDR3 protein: CSARVTGTDGPQHF; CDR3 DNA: TGCAGTGCTAGAGTTACGGGGACGGATGGGCCCCAGCATTTT
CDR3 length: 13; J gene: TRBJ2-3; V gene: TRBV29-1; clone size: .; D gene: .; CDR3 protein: CSVGQSYTDTQYF; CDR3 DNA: TGCAGCGTTGGACAGAGCTACACAGATACGCAGTATTTT
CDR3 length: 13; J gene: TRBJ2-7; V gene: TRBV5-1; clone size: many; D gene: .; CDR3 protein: CASSLSRSYEQYF; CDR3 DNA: TGCGCCAGCAGCTTGTCACGTTCGTACGAGCAGTACTTC
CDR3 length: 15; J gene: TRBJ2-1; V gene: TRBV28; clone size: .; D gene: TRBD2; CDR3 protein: CASSPSGVAYNEQFF; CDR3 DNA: TGTGCCAGCAGTCCGAGCGGGGTCGCCTACAATGAGCAGTTCTTC
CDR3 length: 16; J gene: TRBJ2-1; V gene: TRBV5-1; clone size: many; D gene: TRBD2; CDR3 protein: CASQLLTSGGYNEQFF; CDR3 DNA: TGCGCCAGCCAGTTACTTACTAGCGGGGGATACAATGAGCAGTTCTTC
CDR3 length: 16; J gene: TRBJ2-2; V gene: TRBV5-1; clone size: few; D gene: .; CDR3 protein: CASSAYGGQNTGELFF; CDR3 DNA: TGCGCCAGCAGCGCCTATGGCGGGCAGAACACCGGGGAGCTGTTTTTT
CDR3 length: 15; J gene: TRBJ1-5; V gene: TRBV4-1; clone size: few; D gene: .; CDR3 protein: CASSQDRGGWQPQHF; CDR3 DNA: TGCGCCAGCAGCCAAGATCGGGGGGGCTGGCAGCCCCAGCATTTT
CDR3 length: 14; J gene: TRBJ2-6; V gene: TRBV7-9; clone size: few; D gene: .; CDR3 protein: CASSLASGVNVLTF; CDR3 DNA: TGTGCCAGCAGCTTAGCGTCCGGGGTCAACGTCCTGACTTTC
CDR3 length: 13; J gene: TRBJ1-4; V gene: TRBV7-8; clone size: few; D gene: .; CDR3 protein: CASRLREHEKLFF; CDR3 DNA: TGTGCCAGCAGGCTCCGGGAGCATGAAAAACTGTTTTTT
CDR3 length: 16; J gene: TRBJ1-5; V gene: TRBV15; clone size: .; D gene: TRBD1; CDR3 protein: CATSRGATGRTQPQHF; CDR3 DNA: TGTGCCACCAGCAGAGGCGCGACAGGGAGAACTCAGCCCCAGCATTTT
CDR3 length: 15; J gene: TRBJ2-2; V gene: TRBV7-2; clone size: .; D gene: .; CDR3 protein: CASSGYRAGAGELFF; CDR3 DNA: TGTGCCAGCAGCGGATACAGGGCCGGAGCCGGGGAGCTGTTTTTT
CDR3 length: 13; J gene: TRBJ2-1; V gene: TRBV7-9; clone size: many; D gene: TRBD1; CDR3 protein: CASSLNLGQGAFF; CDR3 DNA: TGTGCCAGCAGCCTCAACCTTGGACAGGGGGCGTTCTTC
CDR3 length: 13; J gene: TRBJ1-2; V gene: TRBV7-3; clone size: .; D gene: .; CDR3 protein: CASSSEGLNGYTF; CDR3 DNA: TGTGCCAGCAGCTCGGAGGGACTTAATGGCTACACCTTC
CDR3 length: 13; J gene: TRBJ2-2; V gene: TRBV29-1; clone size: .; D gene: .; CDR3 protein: CSVANDYTGELFF; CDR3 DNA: TGCAGCGTGGCCAACGACTACACCGGGGAGCTGTTTTTT
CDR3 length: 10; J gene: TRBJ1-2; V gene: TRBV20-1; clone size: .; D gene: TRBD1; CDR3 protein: CSASGTGDDF; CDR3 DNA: TGCAGTGCTAGCGGGACAGGGGACGACTTC
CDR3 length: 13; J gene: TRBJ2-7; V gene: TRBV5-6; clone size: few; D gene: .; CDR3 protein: CASSFSGAYEQYF; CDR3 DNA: TGTGCCAGCAGCTTTTCCGGGGCCTACGAGCAGTACTTC
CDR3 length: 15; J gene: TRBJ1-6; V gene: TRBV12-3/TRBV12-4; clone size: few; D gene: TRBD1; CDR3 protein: CASSSQGANNSPLHF; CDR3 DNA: TGTGCCAGCAGCTCACAGGGGGCAAATAATTCACCCCTCCACTTT
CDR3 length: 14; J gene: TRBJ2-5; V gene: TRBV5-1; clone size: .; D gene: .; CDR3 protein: CASSPSSGVETQYF; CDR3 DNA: TGCGCCAGCAGCCCATCATCAGGGGTCGAGACCCAGTACTTC
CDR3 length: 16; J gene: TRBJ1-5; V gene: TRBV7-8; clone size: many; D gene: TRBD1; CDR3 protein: CASSTDREYSNQPQHF; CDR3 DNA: TGTGCCAGCAGCACCGACAGGGAATATAGCAATCAGCCCCAGCATTTT
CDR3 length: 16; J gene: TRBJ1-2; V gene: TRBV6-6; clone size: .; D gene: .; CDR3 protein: CASSYTSGPHAYGYTF; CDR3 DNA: TGTGCCAGCAGTTACACCTCCGGGCCGCATGCCTATGGCTACACCTTC
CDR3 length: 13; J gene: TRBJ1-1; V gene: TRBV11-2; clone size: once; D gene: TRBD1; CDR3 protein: CASKQGVFTEAFF; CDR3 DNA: TGTGCCAGCAAACAGGGGGTTTTCACTGAAGCTTTCTTT
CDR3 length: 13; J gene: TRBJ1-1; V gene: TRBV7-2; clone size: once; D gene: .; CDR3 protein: CASSKVLGTEAFF; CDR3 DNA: TGTGCCAGCAGCAAGGTCTTGGGCACTGAAGCTTTCTTT
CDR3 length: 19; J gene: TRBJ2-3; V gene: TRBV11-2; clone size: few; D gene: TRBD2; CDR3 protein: CASSRMPRTSGVPRDTQYF; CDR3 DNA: TGTGCCAGCAGCCGTATGCCCCGGACTAGCGGGGTACCAAGGGATACGCAGTATTTT
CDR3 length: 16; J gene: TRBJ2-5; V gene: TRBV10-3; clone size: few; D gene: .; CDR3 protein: CAISEGLRGGQETQYF; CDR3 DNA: TGTGCCATCAGTGAGGGGTTGCGAGGGGGGCAAGAGACCCAGTACTTC
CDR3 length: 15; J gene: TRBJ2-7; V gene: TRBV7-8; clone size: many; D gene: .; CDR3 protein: CASSLDFLGGGEQYF; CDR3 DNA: TGTGCCAGCAGCTTAGATTTTTTGGGGGGTGGTGAGCAGTACTTC
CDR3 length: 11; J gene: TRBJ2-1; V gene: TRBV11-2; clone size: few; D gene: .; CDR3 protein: CASGYYNEQFF; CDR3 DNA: TGTGCCAGCGGGTACTACAATGAGCAGTTCTTC
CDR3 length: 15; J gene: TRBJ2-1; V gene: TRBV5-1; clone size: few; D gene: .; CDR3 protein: CASSSRRSGGNEQFF; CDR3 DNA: TGCGCCAGCAGCTCCCGGCGTTCTGGCGGGAATGAGCAGTTCTTC